This T cell receptor beta chain was sequenced during a study of blood T cells in healthy people across ages. Study-level findings and limits: Diversity was estimated from one million T cells, and these estimates were considered underestimates. Diversity of TCR beta per million T cells declined in a roughly linear way with age.

Individuals who donated were healthy Caucasians from Russia aged 6 to 90. Germline V gene data show CDR1 as DFQATT and CDR2 as SNEGSKA (reference sequence). V was trimmed by 6 bases and J by 5 bases, leaving 22 bases between them. The CDR3 loop spans 15 amino acids. About this clonotype itself: Its target is not known.

Next came a second PCR, run for about 7 to 12 cycles, which used a sample-barcoded 5' primer along with a J-beta primer mix. Each CDR3 protein gets one entry after TCRdb re-called the 5' RACE reads with MiXCR. Among around 900,000 distinct CDR3 sequences listed, about 51% were seen once. The sample taken for sequencing was blood. This TCR came from an older woman in good health. The chain couples TRBV20-1 to TRBJ1-2; no clear D gene. CDR3 nucleotide sequence: TGCAGTGCAAAGCTGTACAACCCTTCTAGTTATGGCTACACCTTC. Its protein product is CSAKLYNPSSYGYTF.